One T cell receptor (beta chain) is described in this entry. The CDR3 covers 16 residues. Trimming removed 4 bases from V and 7 bases from J, with 20 bases in between. In germline, CDR1 is LNHDA, CDR2 SQIVND (reference sequence). These data belong to a study of blood T cell repertoires in COVID-19. Turning to the study itself: PBMCs, B-cell-depleted T cells, or T cells were the source of the cDNA or gDNA that made up the material.

The repertoire was sequenced with immunoSEQ multiplex PCR; TCRdb's copy has only in-frame clones and lacks some. The sample gives about 82,000 clones, just under 80% of which show up once; 35% to 40% is in the top ten. The chain is built from TRBV19 and TRBJ2-1, with D tentatively TRBD2 (6 bases). The TCR comes from a man aged 60-69 years with COVID-19, enrolled during active disease. The sequenced sample consisted of peripheral blood. CDR3 residues: CASSKRGTVIGNEQFF. In DNA, the CDR3 is TGTGCCAGTAGTAAACGAGGGACTGTAATAGGAAATGAGCAGTTCTTC. The whole variable domain, remainder taken from reference TRBV19 and TRBJ2-1, is DGGITQSPKYLFRKEGQNVTLSCEQNLNHDAMYWYRQDPGQGLRLIYYSQIVNDFQKGDIAEGYSVSREKKESFPLTVTSAQKNPTAFYLCASSKRGTVIGNEQFFGPGTRLTVL.